These 5 T cell receptor beta chains came from one sample sequenced in a study of T cell responses to AZD1222 COVID-19 vaccine. Sequencing used immunoSEQ multiplex PCR; TCRdb keeps in-frame clones, though not all of them. The data show about 97,000 clones, roughly 90% seen once. The sample here was peripheral blood, taken on day 0 of AZD1222 vaccination. The source of these receptors is an adult in good health.

This clone appeared a few times. This chain links TRBV9 with TRBJ1-5, with D unresolved. Deletions cut 1 base from V and 5 bases from J, with 10 bases between. The CDR3 totals 14 residues. Per germline, CDR1 SGDLS and CDR2 YYNGEE. CDR3 nucleotides: TGTGCCAGCAGCGTAACGGCGGCTGATCAGCCCCAGCATTTT. It yields the protein CASSVTAADQPQHF. Complete variable domain (other parts from reference TRBV9 and TRBJ1-5): DSGVTQTPKHLITATGQRVTLRCSPRSGDLSVYWYQQSLDQGLQFLIQYYNGEERAKGNILERFSAQQFPDLHSELNLSSLELGDSALYFCASSVTAADQPQHFGDGTRLSIL.

The chain has TRBV7-6 and TRBJ1-2; no reliable D call. Per the germline V gene, CDR1 is SGHVS and CDR2 is FNYEAQ. This CDR3 region has 13 residues. V gave up 6 bases and J gave up 0 bases, with 8 bases separating them. CDR3 bases: TGTGCCAGCAGACGGTCCCCTAACTATGGCTACACCTTC. This encodes CASRRSPNYGYTF.

The chain has TRBV19 and TRBJ1-2; 7 bases map to TRBD1. The CDR3 length is 13 residues. Germline trimming cut 5 bases from V and 4 bases from J; bases unmatched to any gene: 4. Germline CDR1 LNHDA, CDR2 SQIVND (reference sequence). The CDR3 DNA follows: TGTGCCAGTAGTCCCCGGGACAGCTATGGCTACACCTTC. Residues: CASSPRDSYGYTF.

The chain uses TRBV6-1 and TRBJ2-7, with a possible D match to TRBD1 (6 bases). Germline V CDR1 and CDR2: MNHNS, SASEGT. Trimming stripped 0 bases from V and 3 bases from J, with 15 bases between. The CDR3 runs to 16 residues. The chain's CDR3 is CASSEAQTGAIYEQYF. The DNA of the CDR3 is TGTGCCAGCAGTGAAGCCCAGACAGGAGCTATCTACGAGCAGTACTTC.

The V and J genes are TRBV18 and TRBJ2-7; TRBD2 might be the D (5 bases). The CDR3 has 15 residues. Trimming cost V 2 bases and J 5 bases, with 16 bases left between them. Germline CDR1 is KGHSH and CDR2 is LQKENI. This CDR3 reads CASSPIMSFGNEQYF. The CDR3 coding sequence is TGTGCCAGCTCACCAATTATGAGTTTCGGGAACGAGCAGTACTTC.